The 28 T cell receptor beta chains given below trace back to one sample, sequenced in a study of T cell responses to AZD1222 COVID-19 vaccine. Measured with immunoSEQ multiplex PCR; TCRdb has only the in-frame clones, and not every one. Of 130,000 to 150,000 clones detected, 90% appear once; the ten largest clones hold around 3.5%. Sample: peripheral blood, taken on day 0 of AZD1222 vaccination. All receptors come from an adult in good health.

The chain couples TRBV24-1 to TRBJ1-4; TRBD1 matches at 9 bases. Germline V lookup: CDR1 KGHDR, CDR2 SFDVKD. The CDR3 is made up of 15 amino acids. V lost 0 bases, J lost 10 bases, and 5 bases stayed unmatched. CDR3 sequence reads: CATSDLKQGAGKLFF. The DNA for the CDR3 is TGTGCCACCAGTGATTTGAAACAGGGGGCAGGAAAACTGTTTTTT.

V is TRBV6-5 and J is TRBJ1-6; no reliable D call. The CDR3 length is 14 residues. CDR1 is MNHEY and CDR2 is SVGAGI in the germline V gene. With 7 bases removed from V and 5 bases from J, the gap between germline ends came to 12 bases. CDR3 DNA: TGTGCCAGCAAACTCACAAATAATAATTCACCCCTCCACTTT. It is translated as CASKLTNNNSPLHF.

The rearrangement uses TRBV9 and TRBJ2-1, with 8 positions matching TRBD2. This CDR3 is 13 amino acids long. The V segment lost 2 bases and the J segment 7 bases; nucleotides outside the gene matches: 2. The germline CDR1 and CDR2 sequences are SGDLS and YYNGEE. CDR3 residues: CASSVGTRNEQFF. The CDR3 DNA reads TGTGCCAGCAGCGTCGGGACTAGGAATGAGCAGTTCTTC. The full variable domain, in which reference TRBV9 and TRBJ2-1 provide the parts outside the CDR3, is DSGVTQTPKHLITATGQRVTLRCSPRSGDLSVYWYQQSLDQGLQFLIQYYNGEERAKGNILERFSAQQFPDLHSELNLSSLELGDSALYFCASSVGTRNEQFFGPGTRLTVL.

The chain carries TRBV6-1 and TRBJ1-4, with unresolved D. V shed 0 bases and J shed 6 bases, with 2 bases lying between them. The CDR3 is 12 amino acids. Germline CDR1 is MNHNS and CDR2 is SASEGT. The DNA of the CDR3 is TGTGCCAGCAGTGAAGCAGATGAAAAACTGTTTTTT. Residues: CASSEADEKLFF.

V and J are TRBV7-9 and TRBJ2-5; 8 bases align to TRBD2. This CDR3 region has 15 residues. V trimming: 2 bases; J trimming: 4 bases; junction bases outside the gene matches: 6. Germline loops: CDR1 SEHNR, CDR2 FQNEAQ (reference sequence). Here the CDR3 reads CASSLLTGGPETQYF. Here the CDR3 DNA reads TGTGCCAGCAGCTTACTTACGGGGGGGCCAGAGACCCAGTACTTC.

The J gene is TRBJ2-7, the V gene TRBV7-9; TRBD1 matches at 8 bases. CDR1 is SEHNR and CDR2 is FQNEAQ in the germline V gene (reference sequence). This CDR3 spans 15 amino acids. Trimming cost V 3 bases and J 0 bases; bases outside gene matches: 4. The CDR3 here is CASSFRQGTSYEQYF. The CDR3 DNA sequence: TGTGCCAGCAGCTTCCGACAGGGGACCTCCTACGAGCAGTACTTC.

The chain uses TRBV7-3 and TRBJ2-3; D is ambiguous. The CDR3 consists of 14 residues. Deletions cut 5 bases from V and 0 bases from J, with 9 bases between. Germline lookup yields CDR1 SGHTA and CDR2 FQGTGA. This chain's CDR3 is CASSPQTSTDTQYF. The CDR3 DNA reads TGTGCCAGCAGCCCTCAGACTAGCACAGATACGCAGTATTTT.

The chain employs TRBV19 and TRBJ2-1, with 8 bases identical to TRBD2. This CDR3 has 15 residues. Trimming took 4 bases from V and 7 from J; bases not matched to a gene: 9. CDR1 is LNHDA, CDR2 SQIVND, per germline (reference sequence). In DNA, the CDR3 is TGTGCCAGTAGTAATCCGGGACTAGACCTAAATGAGCAGTTCTTC. Residues: CASSNPGLDLNEQFF.

CDR3: CASSQDLQGATQPQHF. CDR3 sequence (DNA): TGTGCCAGCAGCCAAGACCTACAGGGGGCCACTCAGCCCCAGCATTTT. The chain uses TRBV4-2 and TRBJ1-5; the match to TRBD1 covers 9 bases. Germline CDR1 is LGHNA and CDR2 is YNFKEQ. This CDR3 spans 16 amino acids. J was trimmed by 6 bases and V by 0 bases; bases with no gene match: 6.

CDR3 sequence (DNA): TGTGCCAGCAGCCAAGATCCGGAAGGAGGCACAGATACGCAGTATTTT. This gives the protein CASSQDPEGGTDTQYF. This sequence joins TRBV4-2 and TRBJ2-3; no firm D call. Germline assignment: CDR1 LGHNA and CDR2 YNFKEQ. Trimming removed 0 bases at V and 1 base at J, with 11 bases between. This CDR3 comprises 16 residues.

The rearrangement joins TRBV12-3 or TRBV12-4 to TRBJ2-7; D uncertain. The V end lost 10 bases, the J end lost 0 bases, and 13 bases lay between the germline ends. CDR3 size: 13 residues. CDR3 nucleotides: TGTGCCACCCAAGTTAGTCCCTCCTACGAGCAGTACTTC. Translating gives CATQVSPSYEQYF.

The chain employs TRBV6-4 and TRBJ2-1, with 7 bases fitting TRBD2. CDR3 length: 15 amino acids. The germline CDR1 and CDR2 sequences are MRHNA and SNTAGT. V gave up 4 bases and J gave up 6 bases; unmatched junction bases: 9. The CDR3 sequence is CASSATAGLPNEQFF. CDR3 bases: TGTGCCAGCAGTGCAACAGCGGGATTACCCAATGAGCAGTTCTTC.

The chain links TRBV20-1 to TRBJ1-4; no definite D call. V was clipped by 5 bases and J by 8 bases, with 9 bases between them. The germline V gene encodes CDR1 DFQATT and CDR2 SNEGSKA (reference sequence). The CDR3 contains 11 residues. The CDR3 reads CSAPQEEKLFF. Written as DNA, the CDR3 is TGCAGTGCTCCTCAGGAGGAAAAACTGTTTTTT.

This chain connects TRBV12-3 or TRBV12-4 to TRBJ2-1; perhaps TRBD2 as D (6 bases). Trimming left V 3 bases short and J 12 bases short, with 9 bases between. This CDR3 is 11 amino acids long. CDR3: CASSFGTRQFF. CDR3 coding DNA: TGTGCCAGCAGTTTCGGGACTCGGCAGTTCTTC.

This clone turned up a few times. The J gene is TRBJ2-7, the V gene TRBV6-6, with 15 bases fitting TRBD2. The germline CDR1 and CDR2 sequences are MNHNY and SVGAGI (reference sequence). This CDR3 is built from 17 residues. Losses at the gene ends were 5 bases for V and 4 bases for J; bases not matched to a gene: 9. CDR3 in DNA: TGTGCCAGCAGTCGGACTAGCGGGGGGGCGATCGGATACGAGCAGTACTTC. It codes for CASSRTSGGAIGYEQYF.

The chain recombines TRBV18 with TRBJ2-2; possible D gene TRBD2, 6 bases. The CDR3 extends over 17 amino acids. Trimming stripped 0 bases from V and 3 bases from J, with 14 bases between. Germline assignment: CDR1 KGHSH and CDR2 LQKENI. CDR3 DNA sequence: TGTGCCAGCTCACCACCGGGGACGCGGGGCTACACCGGGGAGCTGTTTTTT. This gives the protein CASSPPGTRGYTGELFF.

The V call is TRBV10-3, the J call TRBJ2-3; 8 nucleotides align to TRBD2. Trimming took 11 bases from V and 2 from J; bases not matched to a gene: 9. Germline CDR1 is ENHRY and CDR2 is SYGVKD. The CDR3 has 14 amino acids. The CDR3, as DNA: TGTGCCTCCGGACTAGCTGATAACACAGATACGCAGTATTTT. Translating gives CASGLADNTDTQYF.

The chain joins TRBV6-5 to TRBJ1-2, with D unclear. Germline CDR1 and CDR2: MNHEY and SVGAGI. The V and J ends lost 2 bases and 4 bases respectively, with 8 bases between them. The CDR3 contains 13 residues. The CDR3 region is CASSYTDTYGYTF. CDR3 DNA: TGTGCCAGCAGTTACACAGATACCTATGGCTACACCTTC.

The CDR3 DNA is TGTGCCAGCAGCTTACAGGGGGTGGACTATGGCTACACCTTC. Protein product: CASSLQGVDYGYTF. The chain recombines TRBV11-2 with TRBJ1-2; 7 positions agree with TRBD1. The CDR3 is made up of 14 amino acids. Germline lookup yields CDR1 SGHAT and CDR2 FQNNGV. The junction had 3 bases not matched to a gene; V was cut back by 2 bases and J by 3 bases.

This clone was seen once. The J gene is TRBJ2-4, the V gene TRBV6-1; a possible D gene is TRBD2 (5 bases). In germline, CDR1 is MNHNS, CDR2 SASEGT. The CDR3 has 15 amino acids. Trimming shortened V by 3 bases and J by 3 bases, and 12 bases separated the two germline ends. The CDR3 is CASSEVGGDKNIQYF. The CDR3 nucleotides read TGTGCCAGCAGTGAGGTCGGAGGAGACAAAAACATTCAGTACTTC.

The chain is built from TRBV7-2 and TRBJ1-3; 7 nucleotides align to TRBD1. Germline V gives CDR1 SGHTA, CDR2 FQGNSA. J gave up 0 bases and V 5 bases, and 4 bases lay outside the gene matches. This CDR3 region has 15 residues. Here the CDR3 DNA reads TGTGCCAGCAGCCCCGACAGGGCCTCTGGAAACACCATATATTTT. It codes for CASSPDRASGNTIYF.

The chain joins TRBV13 to TRBJ2-5; tentative D call: TRBD1 (5 bases). V was trimmed by 3 bases and J by 2 bases, leaving 10 bases between them. The V gene's germline CDR1 is PRHDT and CDR2 FYEKMQ (reference sequence). The CDR3 has 14 residues. CDR3 coding DNA: TGTGCCAGCAGCTTCCGGCAGGGTCAAGAGACCCAGTACTTC. Its translation is CASSFRQGQETQYF.

J is TRBJ1-1 and V is TRBV27; the D is unclear. V was trimmed by 6 bases and J by 5 bases, leaving 13 bases between them. The germline V gene encodes CDR1 MNHEY and CDR2 SMNVEV (reference sequence). The CDR3 contains 13 residues. CDR3 sequence: CASSLGPLTEAFF. CDR3 bases: TGTGCCAGCAGCCTCGGGCCTTTGACTGAAGCTTTCTTT.

The chain links TRBV6-5 to TRBJ1-4; no clear D. V lost 5 bases and J lost 5, with 15 bases in between. Germline lookup yields CDR1 MNHEY and CDR2 SVGAGI. This CDR3 has 15 residues. The CDR3, as DNA: TGTGCCAGCAGTCAGACCTCCGGGCGGAATGAAAAACTGTTTTTT. It translates to CASSQTSGRNEKLFF.

This chain joins TRBV5-1 and TRBJ2-2; 11 nucleotides match TRBD2. J was trimmed by 5 bases and V by 4 bases; bases with no gene match: 7. CDR3 size: 16 residues. From germline, CDR1 is SGHRS and CDR2 YFSETQ. This CDR3 reads CASSLLAGEPTGELFF. CDR3 DNA: TGCGCCAGCAGCCTACTAGCGGGGGAACCGACCGGGGAGCTGTTTTTT.

V is TRBV2 and J is TRBJ1-4, with 9 bases aligning to TRBD1. This CDR3 is 14 amino acids long. Germline lookup yields CDR1 SNHLY and CDR2 FYNNEI. V gave up 7 bases and J gave up 5 bases; unmatched junction bases: 5. The CDR3 is CASNPDRGNEKLFF. The CDR3 nucleotides are TGTGCCAGCAATCCGGACAGGGGAAATGAAAAACTGTTTTTT.

The chain uses TRBV5-4 and TRBJ2-1; no clear D. The V gene lost 0 bases and the J gene lost 2 bases, with 3 bases spanning the gap. This CDR3 contains 13 residues. The germline V gene encodes CDR1 SGHNT and CDR2 YYREEE (reference sequence). This CDR3 reads CASSLGTYNEQFF. The CDR3 nucleotides read TGTGCCAGCAGCTTGGGGACCTACAATGAGCAGTTCTTC.

The V gene is TRBV19, the J gene TRBJ1-5; D remains ambiguous. The CDR3 consists of 13 residues. Germline V CDR1 and CDR2: LNHDA, SQIVND (reference sequence). The germline V and J ends were trimmed by 10 bases and 11 bases, with 21 bases remaining between them. Here the CDR3 reads CATKRREIGAQHF. In DNA form, the CDR3 reads TGTGCCACGAAACGACGGGAGATTGGAGCCCAGCATTTT.